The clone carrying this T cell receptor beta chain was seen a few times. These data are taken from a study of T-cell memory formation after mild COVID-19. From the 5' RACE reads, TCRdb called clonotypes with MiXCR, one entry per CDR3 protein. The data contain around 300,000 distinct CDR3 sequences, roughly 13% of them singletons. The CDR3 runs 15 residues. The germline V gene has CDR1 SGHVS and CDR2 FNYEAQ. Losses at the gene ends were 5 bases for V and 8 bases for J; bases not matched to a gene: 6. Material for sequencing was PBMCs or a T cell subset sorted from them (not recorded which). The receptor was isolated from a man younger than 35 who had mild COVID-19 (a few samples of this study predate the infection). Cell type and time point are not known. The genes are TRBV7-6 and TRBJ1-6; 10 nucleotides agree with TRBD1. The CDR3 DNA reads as TGTGCCAGCAGCCTGAGACAGGGGGCCGATTCACCCCTCCACTTT. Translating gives CASSLRQGADSPLHF.